This T cell receptor (beta chain) was sequenced in a study of cytomegalovirus exposure and HLA in healthy donors. Germline lookup yields CDR1 SGHTA and CDR2 FQGNSA. The CDR3 covers 11 residues. V lost 6 bases, J lost 6 bases, and 9 bases lay in between. The PCR employed 60 Vbeta primers together with 13 Jbeta primers. TCRdb's table, derived via immunoSEQ multiplex PCR, lists solely in-frame clones and lacks some. The table shows some 180,000 clones, with approximately 85% occurring only once. The sequence was obtained from a woman between 45 and 65 years old in good health and CMV-seronegative. Sequences were obtained from PBMCs. The rearrangement uses TRBV7-2 and TRBJ2-7; D perhaps matches TRBD1 (6 bases). CDR3 sequence (DNA): TGTGCCAGCAGGTGGGGGCGCGAGCAGTACTTC. This gives the protein CASRWGREQYF.